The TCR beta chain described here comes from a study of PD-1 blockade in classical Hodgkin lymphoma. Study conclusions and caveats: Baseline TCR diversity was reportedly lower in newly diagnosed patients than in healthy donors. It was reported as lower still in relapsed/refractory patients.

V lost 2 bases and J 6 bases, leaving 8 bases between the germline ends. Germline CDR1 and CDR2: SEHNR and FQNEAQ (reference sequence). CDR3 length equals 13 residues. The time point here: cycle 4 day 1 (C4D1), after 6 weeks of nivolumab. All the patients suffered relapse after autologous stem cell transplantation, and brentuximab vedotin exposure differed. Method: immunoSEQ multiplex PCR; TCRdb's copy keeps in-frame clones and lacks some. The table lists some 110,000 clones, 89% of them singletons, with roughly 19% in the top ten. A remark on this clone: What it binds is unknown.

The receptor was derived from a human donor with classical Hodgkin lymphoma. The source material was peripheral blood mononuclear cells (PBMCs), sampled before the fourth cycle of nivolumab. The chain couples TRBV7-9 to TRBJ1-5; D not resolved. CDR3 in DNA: TGTGCCAGCAGCTTAAGTTCGGGTCAGCCCCAGCATTTT. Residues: CASSLSSGQPQHF.